A single sample gave rise to the 10 T cell receptor beta chains below, sequenced in a study of blood T cell repertoires in COVID-19. Profiled with immunoSEQ multiplex PCR; TCRdb holds only in-frame clones, not every one. The repertoire consists of around 290,000 clones, with approximately 91% occurring once and the leading ten covering 0.75% to 1%. The material sequenced was PBMCs or T cells enriched from blood (not recorded which). These receptors all come from a woman aged 30 to 39 who had recovered from COVID-19.

This chain uses TRBV28 with TRBJ2-7; D uncertain. The length of the CDR3 is 11 residues. CDR1 and CDR2 (germline): MDHEN, SYDVKM. Deletions cut 2 bases from V and 6 bases from J, with 5 bases between. CDR3 region: CASSLLREQYF. The CDR3 DNA reads TGTGCCAGCAGTTTACTTCGCGAGCAGTACTTC.

This clone has just a few counts. V usage is TRBV21-1 and J usage is TRBJ1-3; the D segment call TRBD1 is taken from the table without a DNA check. TRBV21-1 is reported as a pseudogene. This CDR3 is built from 14 residues. The DNA of the CDR3 is TGTGCCAGCAGGATGGGACAGAAGAACCCAACCATATATTTT. Residues: CASRMGQKNPTIYF.

This rearrangement joins TRBV5-4 to TRBJ1-1; D perhaps matches TRBD1 (5 bases). The CDR3 is 14 amino acids. Germline V gene lookup returns CDR1 SGHNT and CDR2 YYREEE (reference sequence). V lost 7 bases, J lost 0 bases, and 13 bases lay in between. CDR3 protein: CASSGRAMNTEAFF. The CDR3 DNA reads as TGTGCCAGCTCGGGCAGGGCAATGAACACTGAAGCTTTCTTT.

CDR3 in DNA: TGTGCCATCAGCCGGGACAGCCCTATGGACACTGAAGCTTTCTTT. Its translation is CAISRDSPMDTEAFF. This chain links TRBV10-3 with TRBJ1-1; 7 bases line up with TRBD1. V shed 6 bases and J 3 bases; nucleotides not matched to a gene: 10. Germline CDR1 reads ENHRY; CDR2 reads SYGVKD. This CDR3 region has 15 residues.

The rearrangement links TRBV3-1 (or the pseudogene TRBV3-2) to TRBJ2-7, with a possible D match to TRBD2 (5 bases). The CDR3 is 13 amino acids. V lost 3 bases to trimming and J lost 6 bases, with 12 bases between them. Germline V gene data show CDR1 as LGHDT and CDR2 as YNNKEL (reference sequence). CDR3 amino acids: CASSHGLGSEQYF. The CDR3 DNA follows: TGTGCCAGCAGCCACGGACTCGGCTCCGAGCAGTACTTC.

The V gene is TRBV6-6, the J gene TRBJ1-1; D may be TRBD1 (5 bases). Trimming took off 8 bases at V and 7 bases at J, with 11 bases between the two ends. The CDR3 is 11 amino acids. CDR1 MNHNY and CDR2 SVGAGI come from the germline V gene (reference sequence). In nucleotides, the CDR3 is TGTGCCAGCGCTGGGGGGGTTGAAGCTTTCTTT. Translating it yields CASAGGVEAFF.

The genes are TRBV21-1 and TRBJ2-6; the table's D call, TRBD1, has no DNA check behind it. TRBV21-1 is shown as a pseudogene. This CDR3 has 20 amino acids. The CDR3 protein is CASSKARRDRGLTGANVLTF. In nucleotides, the CDR3 is TGTGCCAGCAGCAAAGCGCGCCGGGACAGGGGGCTGACTGGGGCCAACGTCCTGACTTTC.

Remarks on this clone: At one boundary the junction diverges from the germline segment, which might be a read error. CDR3 in amino acids: CASSLRPTGSLEGYTF. Here the CDR3 DNA reads TGTGCCAGCAGTTTAAGACCGACAGGGTCCCTAGAGGGCTACACCTTC. The chain links TRBV7-3 to TRBJ1-2, with TRBD1 matching over 7 bases. The CDR3 is 16 residues long. Per the germline V gene, CDR1 is SGHTA and CDR2 is FQGTGA.

The J gene is TRBJ2-7, the V gene TRBV5-6; TRBD1 agrees at 8 bases. Germline lookup yields CDR1 SGHDT and CDR2 YYEEEE. The trim removed 1 base at V and 0 bases at J, leaving 9 bases unmatched. The CDR3 has 17 residues. CDR3 in DNA: TGTGCCAGCAGCTTGTTCTTGGCAGGGGGCGACTCCTACGAGCAGTACTTC. Amino acid sequence: CASSLFLAGGDSYEQYF.

CDR3 region: CASSPRGLAKNIQYF. DNA of the CDR3: TGTGCCAGCAGCCCCAGGGGCTTAGCCAAAAACATTCAGTACTTC. V gene TRBV27 combines with J gene TRBJ2-4; weak D call: TRBD1 (6 bases). CDR1 and CDR2 (germline): MNHEY, SMNVEV (reference sequence). V lost 6 bases, J lost 0 bases, and 12 bases lay in between. This CDR3 has 15 residues.